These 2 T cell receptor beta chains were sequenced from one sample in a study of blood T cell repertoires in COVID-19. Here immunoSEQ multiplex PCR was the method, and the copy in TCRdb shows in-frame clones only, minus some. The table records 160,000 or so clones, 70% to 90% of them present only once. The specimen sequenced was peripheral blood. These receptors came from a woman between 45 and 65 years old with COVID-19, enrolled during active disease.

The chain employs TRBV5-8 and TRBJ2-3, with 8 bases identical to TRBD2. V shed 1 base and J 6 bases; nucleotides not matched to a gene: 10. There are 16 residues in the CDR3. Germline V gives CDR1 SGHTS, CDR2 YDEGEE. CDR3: CASSLNRAGAGDTQYF. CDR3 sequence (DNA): TGTGCCAGCAGCTTGAACAGAGCGGGGGCCGGGGATACGCAGTATTTT. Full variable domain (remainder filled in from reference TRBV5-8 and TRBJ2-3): EAGVTQSPTHLIKTRGQQATLRCSPISGHTSVYWYQQALGLGLQFLLWYDEGEERNRGNFPPRFSGRQFPNYSSELNVNALELEDSALYLCASSLNRAGAGDTQYFGPGTRLTVL.

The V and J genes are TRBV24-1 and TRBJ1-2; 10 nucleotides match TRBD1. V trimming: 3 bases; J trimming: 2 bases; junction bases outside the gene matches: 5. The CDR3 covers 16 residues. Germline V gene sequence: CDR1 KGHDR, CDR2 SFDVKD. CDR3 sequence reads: CATSDPTGGANYGYTF. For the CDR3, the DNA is TGTGCCACCAGTGATCCGACAGGGGGCGCCAACTATGGCTACACCTTC.